Below are 16 T cell receptor beta chains sequenced from a single sample in a study of cytomegalovirus exposure and HLA in healthy donors. The PCR had 60 Vbeta and 13 Jbeta primers. TCRdb's table, derived via immunoSEQ multiplex PCR, lists solely in-frame clones and lacks some. The sample lists 95,000 to 150,000 clones, 70% to 90% occurring once. Sample: PBMCs. The receptors originated from a man aged 18-30 years in good health and CMV-seropositive.

The J gene is TRBJ2-7, the V gene TRBV13; 9 bases fit TRBD1. The germline V gene encodes CDR1 PRHDT and CDR2 FYEKMQ (reference sequence). The CDR3 sequence is 13 residues long. Trimming removed 4 bases from V and 6 bases from J; junction bases left unmatched: 4. DNA of the CDR3: TGTGCCAGCAGCTCAGGGGACAGGGTCGAGCAGTACTTC. It translates to CASSSGDRVEQYF.

This chain links TRBV11-3 with TRBJ1-5; no reliable D call. The V and J ends lost 3 bases and 0 bases respectively, with 9 bases between them. The CDR3 contains 15 residues. Germline values: CDR1 SGHNT, CDR2 YENEEA. CDR3 region: CASSFPGYSNQPQHF. The CDR3 DNA follows: TGTGCCAGCAGCTTTCCAGGTTATAGCAATCAGCCCCAGCATTTT.

In its sample, this clone was seen a few times. The CDR3 sequence: CASSYETGTGNEKLFF. The CDR3 DNA reads TGTGCCAGCAGCTACGAAACCGGGACAGGGAATGAAAAACTGTTTTTT. The V call is TRBV5-6, the J call TRBJ1-4; TRBD1 aligns across 9 bases. The CDR3 consists of 16 residues. Germline lookup yields CDR1 SGHDT and CDR2 YYEEEE. V gave up 3 bases and J gave up 5 bases; unmatched junction bases: 8.

V and J are TRBV6-5 and TRBJ1-1; D unclear. Looked up from germline, CDR1 is MNHEY and CDR2 is SVGAGI. V shed 5 bases and J shed 1 base, with 8 bases lying between them. This CDR3 spans 13 amino acids. CDR3 protein: CASSPRGNTEAFF. CDR3 bases: TGTGCCAGCAGTCCGCGAGGGAACACTGAAGCTTTCTTT.

The V gene is TRBV9, the J gene TRBJ2-6, with TRBD1 matching over 9 bases. CDR1 and CDR2 from the germline V gene are SGDLS and YYNGEE. The CDR3 spans 19 residues. The J segment lost 1 base and the V segment lost 0 bases, leaving 8 bases of the junction unmatched. The CDR3 DNA is TGTGCCAGCAGCGTAGAGTCGGGACAGGGATTTTCTGGGGCCAACGTCCTGACTTTC. Translating it yields CASSVESGQGFSGANVLTF.

For this clone: The sample contains more than one DNA sequence encoding this CDR3. The chain links TRBV6-1 to TRBJ1-2, with 7 bases fitting TRBD1. Germline V gene sequence: CDR1 MNHNS, CDR2 SASEGT. The CDR3 totals 15 residues. V lost 1 base, J lost 3 bases, and 5 bases stayed unmatched. The CDR3 bases are TGTGCCAGCAGTGAAGTCGGAGGACAGGACTATGGCTACACCTTC. Amino acid sequence: CASSEVGGQDYGYTF.

A few counts support this clone. The rearrangement joins TRBV6-5 to TRBJ1-1; D is undetermined. CDR1 and CDR2 (germline): MNHEY, SVGAGI. This CDR3 spans 13 amino acids. Trimming pared 1 base from V and 4 bases from J, leaving 7 bases between. DNA of the CDR3: TGTGCCAGCAGTTACTATCCCCGCACTGAAGCTTTCTTT. Translating it yields CASSYYPRTEAFF.

The rearrangement joins TRBV19 to TRBJ2-1; TRBD2 matches at 9 bases. This CDR3 is 14 amino acids long. V lost 6 bases, J lost 8 bases, and 8 bases stayed unmatched. Germline CDR1 LNHDA, CDR2 SQIVND (reference sequence). CDR3 nucleotides: TGTGCCAGTAGAGAGCGGGGGGCCAAGGATGAGCAGTTCTTC. Translation gives CASRERGAKDEQFF.

Of note for this clone: The junction differs from germline at one of its ends, possibly a read error. The J gene is TRBJ2-5, the V gene TRBV2; TRBD1 aligns across 8 bases. The CDR3 extends over 12 amino acids. Germline V CDR1 and CDR2: SNHLY, FYNNEI. CDR3 sequence: CASSETSGGPDF. Here the CDR3 DNA reads TGTGCCAGCAGTGAAACCTCAGGGGGCCCTGACTTC. Based on the CDR3 plus reference TRBV2 and TRBJ2-5, the full variable domain is EPEVTQTPSHQVTQMGQEVILRCVPISNHLYFYWYRQILGQKVEFLVSFYNNEISEKSEIFDDQFSVERPDGSNFTLKIRSTKLEDSAMYFCASSETSGGPDFGPGTRLLVL.

J is TRBJ1-2 and V is TRBV4-2, with D possibly being TRBD1 (6 bases). Looked up from germline, CDR1 is LGHNA and CDR2 is YNFKEQ. The CDR3 loop spans 15 amino acids. Trimming removed 4 bases at V and 2 bases at J, with 14 bases between. CDR3 sequence (DNA): TGTGCCAGCAGCCCCTTCACTACAGGGAACTATGGCTACACCTTC. Translating gives CASSPFTTGNYGYTF.

This clone has only a few counts. This likely reflects a read error, since a far larger clone is one base away. The chain uses TRBV6-6 and TRBJ1-1; no clear D gene. CDR1 and CDR2 from the germline V gene are MNHNY and SVGAGI (reference sequence). This CDR3 region has 14 residues. The CDR3 sequence is CASSYSADNTEAFF. The DNA for the CDR3 is TGTGCCAGCAGCTACTCGGCGGATAACACTGAAGCTTTCTTT.

V gene TRBV28 combines with J gene TRBJ1-2; D not resolved. There are 14 residues in the CDR3. Germline assignment: CDR1 MDHEN and CDR2 SYDVKM. The ends were cut back, 6 bases at V and 2 bases at J, with 13 bases in the middle. The CDR3 DNA sequence: TGTGCCAGCAGCCGAAACCGGGGAAACTATGGCTACACCTTC. Translation gives CASSRNRGNYGYTF.

The rearrangement uses TRBV29-1 and TRBJ2-5; maybe TRBD2 (7 bases). Between the trimmed V and J ends, which lost 2 bases and 9 bases, there was a span of 19 bases. The CDR3 contains 14 residues. CDR1 and CDR2 (germline): SQVTM, ANQGSEA. The CDR3 nucleotides read TGCAGCGTTGAAATTGGGGGGGCGGGTGGTGCCCAGTACTTC. Encoded protein: CSVEIGGAGGAQYF.

About this clone: Other DNA sequences in this sample translate to the same CDR3. The CDR3 region is CASSIGQNTEAFF. The CDR3 nucleotides read TGTGCCAGTAGTATAGGACAGAACACTGAAGCTTTCTTT. The chain joins TRBV19 to TRBJ1-1; no reliable D call. V dropped 1 base and J dropped 1 base, with 4 bases sitting between them. CDR1 is LNHDA, CDR2 SQIVND, per germline (reference sequence). The CDR3 runs to 13 residues.

J is TRBJ2-7 and V is TRBV10-2; 13 bases are a match to TRBD2. The germline CDR1 and CDR2 sequences are WSHSY and SAAADI. The CDR3 is 15 residues long. Trimming took 9 bases from V and 3 from J; bases not matched to a gene: 8. The CDR3 DNA sequence: TGCGCCAGTCGAGGACTAGCGGGGGTAGTCTACGAGCAGTACTTC. Protein: CASRGLAGVVYEQYF.

The chain recombines TRBV10-3 with TRBJ1-1, with a tentative D call TRBD1 (5 bases). Germline V lookup: CDR1 ENHRY, CDR2 SYGVKD. The CDR3 totals 13 residues. The ends were cut back, 6 bases at V and 11 bases at J, with 19 bases in the middle. CDR3 sequence reads: CAISGGVQLEAFF. The DNA of the CDR3 is TGTGCCATCAGCGGGGGGGTCCAATTAGAGGCTTTCTTT.